These T cell receptor beta chains were read from a single sample in a study of T cells in Graves' hyperthyroidism and ophthalmopathy. MiXCR was run by TCRdb on the multiplex PCR reads, yielding one entry per CDR3 protein. The sample yields 660,000 or so distinct CDR3 sequences, nearly 45% seen once. Input material: peripheral blood or thyroid tissue (not recorded which). The receptor set was obtained from an adult man with Graves' disease, either hyperthyroidism or ophthalmopathy (not recorded which). CDR3s leave out the opening cysteine and the closing phenylalanine or tryptophan.

v_gene | CDR3aa
TRBV27 | ATSQGAYTEAF
TRBV10-3 | ASTPSINTYEQY
TRBV6-5 | ASSYLAGLGTEAF
TRBV20-1 | SAWGGQGAVEQY
TRBV25-1 | ASSERTGTISNQPQH
TRBV24-1 | ATSESTDYSNQPQH
TRBV20-1 | SATSVTYEQY
TRBV12-3/TRBV12-4 | ASSLSYREAF
TRBV6-5 | ASSLEPGNPYGYT
TRBV7-9 | ASSMTPNTEAF
TRBV7-7 | ASKRQGSTGELF
TRBV7-2 | ASSLGLGYEQY
TRBV12-3/TRBV12-4 | ASAQGNGNTIY
TRBV5-1 | ASSRTGTGNELF
TRBV5-1 | ASSLTVDTEAF
TRBV6-5 | ASSEGWANTEAF
TRBV7-9 | ASSLVPRGGSNEQY
TRBV19 | ASSMARNAEAF
TRBV13 | ASSPLAESSYEQY
TRBV2 | ASSDPFSGTGVHQPQH
TRBV15 | ATSRAGTGATYEQY
TRBV15 | ATSRAGGYGYT
TRBV12-3/TRBV12-4 | ASSSSTGNYGYT
TRBV2 | ASSAGFQPQH
TRBV12-3/TRBV12-4 | ASSRLQGYEQY
TRBV7-9 | ASSHRLDRDFSYEQY
TRBV9 | ASSRDTNYGYT
TRBV7-9 | ASSYWGHSATQY
TRBV7-2 | ASSQNSGDYEQY
TRBV10-3 | ASISQGLGELF
TRBV6-5 | ASSDGTDRSQPQH
TRBV7-2 | ASSFGRGSHQPQH
TRBV12-3/TRBV12-4 | ASSLGNLAGAGTGELF
TRBV9 | ASRNRGRPQETQY
TRBV28 | ASSKGTKQPQH
TRBV13 | ASSPSRDRDEKLF
TRBV10-3 | AISPPAVAYEQY
TRBV6-2/TRBV6-3 | ASSSPIRQGNTEAF
TRBV6-5 | ASIRTGSTGELF
TRBV15 | ATSRDLRVDGDGYT
TRBV20-1 | SASPGHKQETQY
TRBV5-1 | ASSLGRTNEKLF